These 22 T cell receptor beta chains share one sample of origin, sequenced in a study of patients and donors after allogeneic stem cell transplantation. TCRdb analysed the RT-PCR reads with MiXCR anew, one entry per CDR3 protein. This sample yields roughly 30,000 distinct CDR3 sequences, of which over 6.5% are seen a single time; roughly 34% belongs to the top ten. The source material was blood, either unsorted or a sorted T cell fraction (not recorded which). These receptor sequences come from a human donor who was either an allogeneic HSCT recipient or a stem cell or donor lymphocyte infusion donor (not recorded which). It is not recorded whose cells these are; they may come from a transplant donor.

On this clonotype itself: A much larger clone is a single base away; this may be a read error. V and J are TRBV28 and TRBJ1-1; no definite D call. Germline V gene lookup returns CDR1 MDHEN and CDR2 SYDVKM. This CDR3 is 16 amino acids long. For the CDR3, the DNA is TGTGCCAGCAGTGACCGGGATAATATTATGAAAACTGAAGCTTTCTTT. Encoded protein: CASSDRDNIMKTEAFF.

This clonotype was detected many times. The CDR3 reads CSASLEGTNTEAFF. CDR3 bases: TGCAGTGCTAGTTTGGAGGGCACGAACACTGAAGCTTTCTTT. This rearrangement joins TRBV20-1 to TRBJ1-1; D is unclear. The CDR3 runs 14 residues. The V and J ends lost 3 bases and 1 base respectively, with 12 bases between them. The V gene's germline CDR1 is DFQATT and CDR2 SNEGSKA (reference sequence).

This clonotype appeared a few times. The chain uses TRBV6-1 and TRBJ2-7; 7 positions agree with TRBD2. CDR1 and CDR2 from the germline V gene are MNHNS and SASEGT. The CDR3 length is 14 residues. The V segment lost 6 bases and the J segment 8 bases; nucleotides outside the gene matches: 13. The CDR3 here is CASRLSGALQKQYF. CDR3 in DNA: TGTGCCAGCAGACTGAGCGGGGCCCTACAGAAGCAGTACTTC.

This clonotype was recorded at least ten times. The chain links TRBV3-1 to TRBJ2-2; a possible D gene is TRBD1 (5 bases). The germline CDR1 and CDR2 sequences are LGHDT and YNNKEL (reference sequence). Trimming shortened V by 4 bases and J by 6 bases, and 15 bases separated the two germline ends. The CDR3 totals 15 residues. CDR3 sequence: CASSPRVTSPGELFF. The CDR3, as DNA: TGTGCCAGCAGCCCCAGGGTCACATCTCCCGGGGAGCTGTTTTTT.

This clonotype was detected ten times or more. The chain joins TRBV3-1 to TRBJ2-1; D might be TRBD1 or TRBD2, each matching 5 bases. The CDR3 spans 14 residues. Germline V gene lookup returns CDR1 LGHDT and CDR2 YNNKEL (reference sequence). With 2 bases removed from V and 8 bases from J, the gap between germline ends came to 13 bases. The CDR3 reads CASSQYEGIDEQFF. CDR3 bases: TGTGCCAGCAGCCAATATGAGGGGATCGATGAGCAGTTCTTC.

This clonotype was counted between two and nine times. This chain uses TRBV20-1 with TRBJ2-1; the match to TRBD2 covers 10 bases. Losses at the gene ends were 6 bases for V and 2 bases for J; bases not matched to a gene: 4. The germline CDR1 and CDR2 sequences are DFQATT and SNEGSKA (reference sequence). The CDR3 covers 14 residues. CDR3 DNA: TGCAGTGCCCTACTAGCGGGGACCTACAATGAGCAGTTCTTC. The encoded protein is CSALLAGTYNEQFF.

In this sample, this clonotype turned up many times. The chain employs TRBV29-1 and TRBJ2-5; D call uncertain. Between the trimmed V and J ends, which lost 7 bases and 5 bases, there was a span of 14 bases. The length of the CDR3 is 12 residues. CDR1 and CDR2 (germline): SQVTM, ANQGSEA. Here the CDR3 DNA reads TGCAGCGCCCCCGCGGCCTGGGAGACCCAGTACTTC. Translated, it gives CSAPAAWETQYF.

The chain uses TRBV5-1 and TRBJ2-7, with D perhaps TRBD1 or TRBD2 (6 bases each). Per germline, CDR1 SGHRS and CDR2 YFSETQ. This CDR3 spans 14 amino acids. V dropped 3 bases and J dropped 3 bases, with 13 bases sitting between them. The CDR3 nucleotides read TGCGCCAGCAGCTCTACGGGGGCTGGCTACGAGCAGTACTTC. It specifies CASSSTGAGYEQYF.

This clonotype ranks as medium-sized. The chain uses TRBV6-5 and TRBJ1-5; D is possibly TRBD1 (6 bases). With 6 bases removed from V and 3 bases from J, the gap between germline ends came to 12 bases. The CDR3 is made up of 14 amino acids. Germline-derived CDR1 and CDR2 are MNHEY and SVGAGI. The chain's CDR3 is CASSRDNNNQPQHF. DNA for the CDR3: TGTGCCAGCAGCCGGGACAACAACAATCAGCCCCAGCATTTT.

This clonotype was seen ten or more times. The gene calls are TRBV6-5 and TRBJ2-2; D gene ambiguous. CDR1 and CDR2 from the germline V gene are MNHEY and SVGAGI. V was pared by 0 bases and J by 1 base, with 3 bases between. The CDR3 spans 14 residues. The CDR3 DNA is TGTGCCAGCAGTTACTCGGGGAACACCGGGGAGCTGTTTTTT. This codes for CASSYSGNTGELFF.

The V gene is TRBV18, the J gene TRBJ2-6; no firm D call. The CDR3 extends over 21 amino acids. V shed 3 bases and J shed 0 bases, with 24 bases lying between them. Germline-derived CDR1 and CDR2 are KGHSH and LQKENI. The CDR3 coding sequence is TGTGCCAGCTCACCTCTGAGGCTCCCAAGCAGCCTCAACTCTGGGGCCAACGTCCTGACTTTC. Translated, it gives CASSPLRLPSSLNSGANVLTF.

J is TRBJ1-5 and V is TRBV18; no clear D gene. The CDR3 extends over 15 amino acids. From germline, CDR1 is KGHSH and CDR2 LQKENI. Trimming removed 1 base from V and 0 bases from J, with 7 bases in between. CDR3 bases: TGTGCCAGCTCACCACAGGCTTCTAGCAATCAGCCCCAGCATTTT. It encodes CASSPQASSNQPQHF.

The chain has TRBV20-1 and TRBJ2-3, with 11 bases lining up with TRBD2. The CDR3 runs to 15 residues. Germline loops: CDR1 DFQATT, CDR2 SNEGSKA (reference sequence). V lost 4 bases and J lost 2; bases outside the gene matches: 5. CDR3 loop: CSANRLAGNTDTQYF. For the CDR3, the DNA is TGCAGTGCTAATCGACTAGCGGGGAACACAGATACGCAGTATTTT.

This clonotype came up many times. The chain is built from TRBV30 and TRBJ1-3, with TRBD1 as a possible D gene (6 bases). Germline V gene sequence: CDR1 GTSNPN, CDR2 SVGIG (reference sequence). CDR3 size: 16 residues. With 3 bases removed from V and 2 bases from J, the gap between germline ends came to 17 bases. The CDR3 spells CAWSPGENRAGNTIYF. CDR3 in DNA: TGTGCCTGGAGCCCAGGGGAAAATCGCGCTGGAAACACCATATATTTT.

This clonotype was counted a few times. The chain couples TRBV7-9 to TRBJ2-2; 9 positions match TRBD2. V trimming: 6 bases; J trimming: 7 bases; junction bases outside the gene matches: 6. CDR1 and CDR2 from the germline V gene are SEHNR and FQNEAQ (reference sequence). CDR3 size: 14 residues. CDR3 coding DNA: TGTGCCAGCAGGCGTAGCGGGAGCGACGGGGAGCTGTTTTTT. Its translation is CASRRSGSDGELFF.

The table lists this clonotype with many counts. The rearrangement uses TRBV12-3 or TRBV12-4 and TRBJ2-2; D possibly matches TRBD1 or TRBD2 (5 bases each). The ends were cut back, 6 bases at V and 6 bases at J, with 20 bases in the middle. The CDR3 covers 16 residues. The CDR3 loop reads CASSSPLSRGAGELFF. CDR3 bases: TGTGCCAGCAGCTCACCTCTTTCTCGAGGGGCCGGGGAGCTGTTTTTT.

This clonotype occurred many times. Written as DNA, the CDR3 is TGTGCCAGCAGCTTAGATCCTGGGCGCGGGGATGGCTACACCTTC. It translates to CASSLDPGRGDGYTF. The chain has TRBV7-2 and TRBJ1-2; D unclear. CDR1 is SGHTA and CDR2 is FQGNSA in the germline V gene. Deletions cut 1 base from V and 6 bases from J, with 15 bases between. CDR3 size: 15 residues. Drawing the rest from reference TRBV7-2 and TRBJ1-2, the complete variable domain is GAGVSQSPSNKVTEKGKDVELRCDPISGHTALYWYRQSLGQGLEFLIYFQGNSAPDKSGLPSDRFSAERTGGSVSTLTIQRTQQEDSAVYLCASSLDPGRGDGYTFGSGTRLTVV.

Many counts were recorded for this clonotype. The CDR3 spells CASRSFETGYAFF. For the CDR3, the DNA is TGTGCCAGCCGCTCGTTCGAAACAGGGTATGCTTTCTTT. The genes are TRBV6-5 and TRBJ1-1; tentatively, D is TRBD1 (6 bases). V lost 8 bases and J lost 11, with 21 bases in between. The CDR3 has 13 residues. Germline CDR1 MNHEY, CDR2 SVGAGI.

The chain couples TRBV6-5 to TRBJ2-5, with D possibly matching TRBD1 (6 bases). V dropped 4 bases and J dropped 5 bases, with 14 bases sitting between them. This CDR3 is 14 amino acids long. Looked up from germline, CDR1 is MNHEY and CDR2 is SVGAGI. The CDR3 DNA follows: TGTGCCAGCAGTTTCACCGAGGGGGTGGAGACCCAGTACTTC. It is translated as CASSFTEGVETQYF.

The V call is TRBV24-1, the J call TRBJ2-7; D not resolved. Trimming removed 9 bases at V and 2 bases at J, with 1 base between. Germline V gives CDR1 KGHDR, CDR2 SFDVKD. This CDR3 is built from 9 residues. For the CDR3, the DNA is TGTGCCACCGCCTACGAGCAGTACTTC. Translating it yields CATAYEQYF.

The chain employs TRBV28 and TRBJ2-5, with 11 bases matching TRBD2. After removal of 4 bases from V and 0 bases from J, the junction contained 7 bases not matched to a gene. This CDR3 has 17 residues. Germline V gene sequence: CDR1 MDHEN, CDR2 SYDVKM. CDR3 amino acids: CASSSDRLAGHQETQYF. CDR3 nucleotide sequence: TGTGCCAGCAGTTCCGATCGACTAGCGGGACACCAAGAGACCCAGTACTTC.

This clonotype appeared many times. The chain joins TRBV5-6 to TRBJ2-2, with D perhaps TRBD2 (6 bases). This CDR3 is built from 16 residues. Per the germline V gene, CDR1 is SGHDT and CDR2 is YYEEEE. V was pared by 0 bases and J by 2 bases, with 11 bases between. The CDR3, as DNA: TGTGCCAGCAGCTTGGCCTTCGGACTAAACACCGGGGAGCTGTTTTTT. Amino acid sequence: CASSLAFGLNTGELFF.